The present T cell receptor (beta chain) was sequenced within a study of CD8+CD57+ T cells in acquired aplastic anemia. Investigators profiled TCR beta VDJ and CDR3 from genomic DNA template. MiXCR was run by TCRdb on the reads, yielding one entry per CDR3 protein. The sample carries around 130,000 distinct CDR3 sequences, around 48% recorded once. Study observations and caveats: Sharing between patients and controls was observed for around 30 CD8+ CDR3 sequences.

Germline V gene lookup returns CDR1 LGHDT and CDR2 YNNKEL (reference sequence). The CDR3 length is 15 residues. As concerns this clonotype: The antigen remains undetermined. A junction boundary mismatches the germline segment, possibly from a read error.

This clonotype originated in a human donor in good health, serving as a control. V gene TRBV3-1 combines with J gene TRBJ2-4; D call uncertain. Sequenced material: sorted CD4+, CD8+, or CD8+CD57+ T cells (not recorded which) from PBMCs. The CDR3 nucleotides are TGTACCAGCAGCCAAGATATGGTACCCAAAAACATTCAGTACTTC. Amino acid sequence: CTSSQDMVPKNIQYF.